This is a list of T cell receptor beta chains from one sample in a study of T-cell memory formation after mild COVID-19. Each CDR3 protein gets one entry after TCRdb re-called the 5' RACE reads with MiXCR. The sample lists 250,000 to 350,000 distinct CDR3 sequences; approximately 20% were seen once. The specimen sequenced was PBMCs or a T cell subset sorted from them (not recorded which). All receptors derive from a man aged 18 to 29 who had mild COVID-19 (a few samples of this study predate the infection). Cell type and time point are not known. Both conserved end residues are part of each CDR3. D genes are given only for firm matches. A row's size may be missing; if present it is once, few, many or a size class.

j_gene | d_gene | abundance | v_gene | CDR3aa | CDR3nt
TRBJ2-1 | - | few | TRBV15 | CATREQGNSYNEQFF | TGTGCCACCAGGGAGCAGGGGAACTCCTACAATGAGCAGTTCTTC
TRBJ2-5 | - | few | TRBV9 | CASSVVGSGETQYF | TGTGCCAGCAGCGTAGTGGGTAGCGGTGAGACCCAGTACTTC
TRBJ2-4 | - | - | TRBV7-9 | CASSTPPGGLSKNIQYF | TGTGCCAGCAGCACCCCCCCGGGCGGCCTGTCCAAAAACATTCAGTACTTC
TRBJ2-5 | - | many | TRBV12-3/TRBV12-4 | CASSRDFTGTQYF | TGTGCCAGCAGCCGGGACTTTACTGGGACCCAGTACTTC
TRBJ2-1 | - | - | TRBV12-5 | CASGLVLETRARNEQFF | TGTGCTAGTGGTTTGGTACTGGAGACGAGGGCTCGCAATGAGCAGTTCTTC
TRBJ2-1 | - | - | TRBV11-2 | CASSSEGFDEQFF | TGTGCCAGCAGCTCCGAAGGGTTTGACGAGCAGTTCTTC
TRBJ2-3 | - | - | TRBV5-1 | CASRDSGPTDTQYF | TGCGCCAGCAGGGACAGCGGGCCCACAGATACGCAGTATTTT
TRBJ1-1 | TRBD1 | - | TRBV6-5 | CASSYGQGSEAFF | TGTGCCAGCAGTTACGGACAGGGGTCTGAAGCTTTCTTT
TRBJ1-2 | - | - | TRBV6-5 | CASSYSAGERNYGYTF | TGTGCCAGCAGTTACTCCGCAGGGGAAAGGAACTATGGCTACACCTTC
TRBJ2-3 | TRBD2 | few | TRBV11-3 | CASTSSPGGPDTQYF | TGTGCCAGCACCTCGAGCCCGGGGGGTCCAGATACGCAGTATTTT
TRBJ2-5 | - | - | TRBV19 | CASSIRVTQETQYF | TGTGCCAGTAGTATCCGGGTAACTCAAGAGACCCAGTACTTC
TRBJ1-1 | - | many | TRBV11-2 | CASSLGGATEAFF | TGTGCCAGCAGCTTAGGGGGGGCCACTGAAGCTTTCTTT
TRBJ2-7 | - | many | TRBV5-1 | CASSLGVSGGEQYF | TGCGCCAGCAGCTTGGGAGTTTCCGGCGGCGAGCAGTACTTC
TRBJ2-7 | - | few | TRBV10-2 | CASSVNTYEQYF | TGCGCCAGCAGTGTCAACACCTACGAGCAGTACTTC
TRBJ2-2 | - | few | TRBV4-1 | CASSQDPASTHTGELFF | TGCGCCAGCAGCCAAGATCCTGCGTCCACGCACACCGGGGAGCTGTTTTTT
TRBJ2-2 | - | few | TRBV24-1 | CATSTGRTGELFF | TGTGCCACCAGTACAGGTCGCACCGGGGAGCTGTTTTTT
TRBJ2-1 | TRBD2 | - | TRBV20-1 | CSASSGESYNEQFF | TGCAGTGCGAGCAGCGGGGAGTCCTACAATGAGCAGTTCTTC
TRBJ2-7 | TRBD1 | once | TRBV11-2 | CASSLARTGKNEQYF | TGTGCCAGCAGCTTAGCGCGGACAGGGAAAAACGAGCAGTACTTC
TRBJ1-2 | - | few | TRBV7-9 | CASGLGLYGYTF | TGTGCCAGCGGACTCGGACTCTATGGCTACACCTTC
TRBJ1-2 | - | - | TRBV2 | CASSEVGGALSGYTF | TGTGCCAGCAGTGAAGTCGGAGGAGCCCTCTCCGGCTACACCTTC
TRBJ2-3 | - | few | TRBV28 | CASSTLGAESTDTQYF | TGTGCCAGCAGTACTTTGGGAGCGGAGAGCACAGATACGCAGTATTTT
TRBJ1-3 | - | few | TRBV12-3/TRBV12-4 | CASSPTGHLGNTIYF | TGTGCCAGCAGCCCCACGGGGCATCTTGGAAACACCATATATTTT